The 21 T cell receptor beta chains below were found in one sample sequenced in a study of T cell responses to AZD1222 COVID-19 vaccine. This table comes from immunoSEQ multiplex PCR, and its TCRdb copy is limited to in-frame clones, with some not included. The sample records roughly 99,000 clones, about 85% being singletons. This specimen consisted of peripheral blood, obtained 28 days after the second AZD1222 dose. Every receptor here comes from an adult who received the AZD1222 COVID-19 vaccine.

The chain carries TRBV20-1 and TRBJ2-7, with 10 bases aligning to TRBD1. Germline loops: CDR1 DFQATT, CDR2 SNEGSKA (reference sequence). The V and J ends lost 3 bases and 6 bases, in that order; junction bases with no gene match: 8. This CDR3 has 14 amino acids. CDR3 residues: CSASKVTGGLEQYF. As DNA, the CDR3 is TGCAGTGCTAGTAAAGTGACAGGGGGCCTCGAGCAGTACTTC.

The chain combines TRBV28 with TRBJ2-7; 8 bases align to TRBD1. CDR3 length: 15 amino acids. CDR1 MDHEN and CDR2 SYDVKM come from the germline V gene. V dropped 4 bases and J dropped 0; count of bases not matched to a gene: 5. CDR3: CASSSQGGISYEQYF. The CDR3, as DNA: TGTGCCAGCAGTTCACAGGGGGGCATCTCCTACGAGCAGTACTTC.

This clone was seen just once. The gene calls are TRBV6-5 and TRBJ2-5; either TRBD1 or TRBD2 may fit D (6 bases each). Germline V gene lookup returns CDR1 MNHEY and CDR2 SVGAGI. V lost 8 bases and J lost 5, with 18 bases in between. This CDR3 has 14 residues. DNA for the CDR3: TGTGCCAGCGGAACGGGGGCTGGGGAGGAGACCCAGTACTTC. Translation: CASGTGAGEETQYF.

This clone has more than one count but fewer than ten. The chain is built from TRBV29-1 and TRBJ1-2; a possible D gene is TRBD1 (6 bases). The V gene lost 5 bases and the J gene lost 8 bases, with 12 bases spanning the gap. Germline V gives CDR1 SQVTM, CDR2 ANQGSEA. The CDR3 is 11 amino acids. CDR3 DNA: TGCAGCGTTTTGGGGGCTAGGGGCTACACCTTC. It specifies CSVLGARGYTF.

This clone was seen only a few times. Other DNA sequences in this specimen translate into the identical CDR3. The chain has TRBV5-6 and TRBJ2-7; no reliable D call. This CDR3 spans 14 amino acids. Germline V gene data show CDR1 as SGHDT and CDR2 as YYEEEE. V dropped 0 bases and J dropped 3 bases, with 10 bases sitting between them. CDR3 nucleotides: TGTGCCAGCAGCTTGGTGGGGTCTAACTACGAGCAGTACTTC. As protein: CASSLVGSNYEQYF.

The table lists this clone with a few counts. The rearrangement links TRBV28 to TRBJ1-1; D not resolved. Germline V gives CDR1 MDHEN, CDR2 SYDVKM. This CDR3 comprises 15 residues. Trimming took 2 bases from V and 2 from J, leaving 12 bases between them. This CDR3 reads CASSLSTPGNTEAFF. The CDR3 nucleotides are TGTGCCAGCAGTTTAAGCACCCCGGGTAACACTGAAGCTTTCTTT.

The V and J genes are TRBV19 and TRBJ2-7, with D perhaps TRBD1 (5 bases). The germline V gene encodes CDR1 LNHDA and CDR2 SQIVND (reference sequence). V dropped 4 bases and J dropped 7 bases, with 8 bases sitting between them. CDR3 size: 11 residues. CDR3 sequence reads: CASSRQGEQYF. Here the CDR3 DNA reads TGTGCCAGTAGTAGGCAGGGAGAGCAGTACTTC.

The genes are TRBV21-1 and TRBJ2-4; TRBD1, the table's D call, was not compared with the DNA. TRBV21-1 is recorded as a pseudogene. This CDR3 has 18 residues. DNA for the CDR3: TGTGCCAGCAGCAATGCGGAAACAGGGGGTCCAGCCAAAAACATTCAGTACTTC. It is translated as CASSNAETGGPAKNIQYF.

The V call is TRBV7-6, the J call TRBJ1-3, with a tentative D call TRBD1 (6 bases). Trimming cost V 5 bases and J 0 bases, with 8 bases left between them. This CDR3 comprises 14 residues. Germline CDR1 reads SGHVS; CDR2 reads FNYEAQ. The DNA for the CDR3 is TGTGCCAGCAGCGCAGGGGACTCTGGAAACACCATATATTTT. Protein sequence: CASSAGDSGNTIYF.

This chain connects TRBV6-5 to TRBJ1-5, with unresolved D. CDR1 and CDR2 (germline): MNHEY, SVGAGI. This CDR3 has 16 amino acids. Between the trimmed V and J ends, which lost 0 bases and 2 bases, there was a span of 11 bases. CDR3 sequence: CASSYSQVNGNQPQHF. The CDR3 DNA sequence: TGTGCCAGCAGTTACTCGCAGGTCAATGGCAATCAGCCCCAGCATTTT.

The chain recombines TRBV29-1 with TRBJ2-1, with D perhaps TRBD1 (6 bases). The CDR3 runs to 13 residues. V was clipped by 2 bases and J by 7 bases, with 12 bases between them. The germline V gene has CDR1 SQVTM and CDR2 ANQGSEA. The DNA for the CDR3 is TGCAGCGTTGAATACACAGGGTGGAATGAGCAGTTCTTC. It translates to CSVEYTGWNEQFF.

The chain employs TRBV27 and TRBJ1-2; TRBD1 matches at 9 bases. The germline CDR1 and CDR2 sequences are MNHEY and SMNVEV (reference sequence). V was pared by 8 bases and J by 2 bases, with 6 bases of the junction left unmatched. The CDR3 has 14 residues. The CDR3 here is CASAMDRGNYGYTF. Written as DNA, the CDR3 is TGTGCCAGCGCCATGGACAGGGGCAACTATGGCTACACCTTC.

The DNA of the CDR3 is TGTGCCACCAGTGATTTGCAGAGGCTGTGGGGGGAGGGGGCCTACGAGCAGTACTTC. It is translated as CATSDLQRLWGEGAYEQYF. The chain employs TRBV24-1 and TRBJ2-7, with a weak D call TRBD2 (7 bases). V lost 0 bases and J 2 bases, leaving 22 bases between the germline ends. The CDR3 sequence is 19 residues long. The germline V gene has CDR1 KGHDR and CDR2 SFDVKD.

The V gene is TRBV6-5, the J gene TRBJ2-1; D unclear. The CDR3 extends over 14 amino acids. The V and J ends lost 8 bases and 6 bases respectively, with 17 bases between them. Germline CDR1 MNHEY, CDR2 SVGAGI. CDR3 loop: CASFPDLNANEQFF. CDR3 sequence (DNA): TGTGCCAGCTTTCCTGATCTCAATGCCAATGAGCAGTTCTTC.

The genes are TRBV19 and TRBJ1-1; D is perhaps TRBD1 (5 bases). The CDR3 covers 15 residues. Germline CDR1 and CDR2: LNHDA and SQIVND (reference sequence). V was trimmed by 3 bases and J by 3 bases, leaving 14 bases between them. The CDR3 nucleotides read TGTGCCAGTAGTATTGGTTTAGGGGCGGACACTGAAGCTTTCTTT. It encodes CASSIGLGADTEAFF.

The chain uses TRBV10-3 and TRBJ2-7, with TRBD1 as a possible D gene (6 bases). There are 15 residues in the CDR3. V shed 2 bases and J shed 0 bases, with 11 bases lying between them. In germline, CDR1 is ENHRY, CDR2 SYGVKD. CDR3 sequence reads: CAISEGDINSYEQYF. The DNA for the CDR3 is TGTGCCATCAGTGAGGGGGACATAAACTCCTACGAGCAGTACTTC.

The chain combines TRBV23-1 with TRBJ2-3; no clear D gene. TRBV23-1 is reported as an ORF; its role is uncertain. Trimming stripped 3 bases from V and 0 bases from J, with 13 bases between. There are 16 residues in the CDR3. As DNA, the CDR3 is TGCGCCAGCAGTCACCTGACACCCCGTAGCACAGATACGCAGTATTTT. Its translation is CASSHLTPRSTDTQYF.

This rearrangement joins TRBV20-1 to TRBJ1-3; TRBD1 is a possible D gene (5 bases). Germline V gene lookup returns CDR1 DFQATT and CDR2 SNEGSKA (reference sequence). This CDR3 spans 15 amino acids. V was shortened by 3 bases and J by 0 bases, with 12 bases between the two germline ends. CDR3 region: CSASRPGNSGNTIYF. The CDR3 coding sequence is TGCAGTGCTAGTAGGCCAGGGAACTCTGGAAACACCATATATTTT.

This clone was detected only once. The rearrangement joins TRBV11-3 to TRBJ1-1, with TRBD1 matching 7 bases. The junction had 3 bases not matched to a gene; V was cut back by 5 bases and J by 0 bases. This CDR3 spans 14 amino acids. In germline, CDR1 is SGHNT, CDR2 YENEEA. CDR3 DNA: TGTGCCAGCAGCCCAGGACAGGTGAACACTGAAGCTTTCTTT. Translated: CASSPGQVNTEAFF.

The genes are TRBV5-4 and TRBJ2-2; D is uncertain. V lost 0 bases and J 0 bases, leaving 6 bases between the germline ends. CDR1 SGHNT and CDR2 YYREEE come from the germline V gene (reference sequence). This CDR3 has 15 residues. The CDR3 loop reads CASSLGGSNTGELFF. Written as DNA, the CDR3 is TGTGCCAGCAGCTTGGGCGGATCGAACACCGGGGAGCTGTTTTTT.

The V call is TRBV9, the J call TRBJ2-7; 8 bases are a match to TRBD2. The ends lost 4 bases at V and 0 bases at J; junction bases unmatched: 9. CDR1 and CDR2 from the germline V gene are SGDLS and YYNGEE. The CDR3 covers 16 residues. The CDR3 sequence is CASSPYGGESSYEQYF. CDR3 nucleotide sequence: TGTGCCAGCAGCCCCTACGGGGGGGAAAGCTCCTACGAGCAGTACTTC.